This entry concerns a single TCR beta chain. Its target is unknown. The length of the CDR3 is 14 residues. V was cut by 5 bases and J by 8 bases, with 13 bases left in between. The record originates from a study of T-cell memory formation after mild COVID-19. Study-level background: For the most part, TCR clusters were specific to one donor.

TCRdb passed the 5' RACE reads through MiXCR, listing each CDR3 protein once. The sample includes roughly 160,000 distinct CDR3 sequences, over 10% of them seen just once. General observations from the study: Mostly located in CM and EM were contracting CD4+ clones, with contracting CD8+ clones located in EMRA.

The TCR was taken from a young man who had mild COVID-19 (a few samples of this study predate the infection). Cell type and time point are not known. V is TRBV12-3 or TRBV12-4 and J is TRBJ1-6; D gene ambiguous. The specimen sequenced was PBMCs or a T cell subset sorted from them (not recorded which). CDR3 nucleotides: TGTGCCAGCAGTGGCGGGTGGCGGGATTCACCCCTCCACTTT. Translation gives CASSGGWRDSPLHF.